This T cell receptor (beta chain) was obtained from a study of blood T cell repertoires in COVID-19. Overall study context: Sites in the United States, Italy and Spain provided acute and convalescent COVID-19 samples. PBMCs, B-cell-depleted T cells, or T cells provided the cDNA or gDNA that made up the material.

Original processing methods: Reference gene primers were amplified, and this amplification served to estimate nucleated cell counts. Clones were read by immunoSEQ multiplex PCR, and TCRdb kept only the in-frame ones, dropping some. V and J calls and clone size are as listed in that table; D and trimming were resolved from the DNA. The top ten hold 3.4% of the sample, which has some 250,000 clones, approximately 78% seen once. The CDR3 runs to 12 residues. CDR1 and CDR2 (germline): SGHTA, FQGNSA. J lost 14 bases, V lost 6 bases, and 7 bases had no gene match. The receptor was derived from a woman aged 18-30 years with acute or convalescent COVID-19. This rearrangement joins TRBV7-2 to TRBJ1-6, with 7 bases identical to TRBD1. The sample consisted of peripheral blood. The CDR3 nucleotides are TGTGCCAGCAGGTCTCCGGGACAGACCCTCCACTTT. As protein: CASRSPGQTLHF. The whole variable domain, filled in from reference TRBV7-2 and TRBJ1-6, reads GAGVSQSPSNKVTEKGKDVELRCDPISGHTALYWYRQSLGQGLEFLIYFQGNSAPDKSGLPSDRFSAERTGGSVSTLTIQRTQQEDSAVYLCASRSPGQTLHFGNGTRLTVT.